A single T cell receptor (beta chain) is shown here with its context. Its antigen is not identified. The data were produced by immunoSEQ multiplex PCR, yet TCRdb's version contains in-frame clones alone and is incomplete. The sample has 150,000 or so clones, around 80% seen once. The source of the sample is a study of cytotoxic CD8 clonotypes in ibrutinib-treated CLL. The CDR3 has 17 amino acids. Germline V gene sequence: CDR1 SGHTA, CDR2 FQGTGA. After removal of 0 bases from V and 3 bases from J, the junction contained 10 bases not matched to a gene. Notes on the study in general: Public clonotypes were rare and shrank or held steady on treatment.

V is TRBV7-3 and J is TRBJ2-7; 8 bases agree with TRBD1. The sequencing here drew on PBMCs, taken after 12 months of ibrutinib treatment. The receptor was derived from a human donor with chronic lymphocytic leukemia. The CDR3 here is CASSLTPTGEDLYEQYF. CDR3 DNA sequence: TGTGCCAGCAGCTTAACTCCGACAGGGGAGGATCTCTACGAGCAGTACTTC.